The clone carrying this T cell receptor beta chain was recorded at least ten times. Antigen: not known. The sample originates from a study of T-cell reconstitution after alpha-beta-depleted transplantation in children. Study results and caveats: Day-60 TCRbeta diversity that was high in some patients was derived from surviving recipient T cells and thymic progenitors. Two months or so post-transplant, alpha-beta T cells reportedly derived from several hundred expanded graft clones. When one year had passed after transplant, most T-cell counts and diversity came from newly produced T cells.

TCRbeta library construction was performed incorporating unique molecular identifiers. TCRdb analysed the PCR reads with MiXCR anew, one entry per CDR3 protein. The table records approximately 500,000 distinct CDR3 sequences, roughly a tenth of them present only once. The CDR3 is 11 residues long. V gave up 6 bases and J gave up 7 bases, with 6 bases separating them. Germline CDR1 reads MDHEN; CDR2 reads SYDVKM. The chain joins TRBV28 to TRBJ2-2; D gene ambiguous. The receptor comes from a child aged 2 to 15 with inherited bone marrow failure, due to receive a stem cell transplant. The source was PBMCs, collected before TCRalphabeta/CD19-depleted stem cell transplant. In DNA, the CDR3 is TGTGCCAGCAGCTGGTTCGGGGAGCTGTTTTTT. Protein product: CASSWFGELFF.